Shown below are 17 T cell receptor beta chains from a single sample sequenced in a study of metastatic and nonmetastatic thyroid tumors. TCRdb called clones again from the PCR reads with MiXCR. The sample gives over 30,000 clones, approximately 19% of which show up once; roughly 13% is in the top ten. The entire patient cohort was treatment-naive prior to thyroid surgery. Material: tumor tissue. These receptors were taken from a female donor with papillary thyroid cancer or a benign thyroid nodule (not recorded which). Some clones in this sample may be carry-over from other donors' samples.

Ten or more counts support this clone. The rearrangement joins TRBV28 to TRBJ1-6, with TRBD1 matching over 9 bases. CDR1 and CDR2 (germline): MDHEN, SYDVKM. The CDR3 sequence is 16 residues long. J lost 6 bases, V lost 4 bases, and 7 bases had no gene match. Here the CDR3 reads CASSSRTGALNSPLHF. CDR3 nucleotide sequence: TGTGCCAGCAGTTCTCGGACAGGGGCTCTTAATTCACCCCTCCACTTT.

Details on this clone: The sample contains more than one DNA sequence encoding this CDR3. CDR3 region: CSARTLVNGQFF. The CDR3 nucleotides read TGCAGTGCTAGGACACTGGTCAATGGTCAGTTCTTC. The chain links TRBV20-1 to TRBJ2-1; D is ambiguous. The CDR3 covers 12 residues. The V gene's germline CDR1 is DFQATT and CDR2 SNEGSKA (reference sequence). V lost 3 bases, J lost 13 bases, and 16 bases lay in between.

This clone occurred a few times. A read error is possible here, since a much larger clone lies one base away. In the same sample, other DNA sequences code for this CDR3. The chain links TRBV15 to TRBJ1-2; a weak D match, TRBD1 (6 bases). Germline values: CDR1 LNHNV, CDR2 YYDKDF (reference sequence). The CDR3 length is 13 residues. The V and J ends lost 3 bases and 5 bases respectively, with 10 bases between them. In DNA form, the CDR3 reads TGTGCCACCAGCAGGGCACAGGGATATGGCTACACCTTC. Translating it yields CATSRAQGYGYTF.

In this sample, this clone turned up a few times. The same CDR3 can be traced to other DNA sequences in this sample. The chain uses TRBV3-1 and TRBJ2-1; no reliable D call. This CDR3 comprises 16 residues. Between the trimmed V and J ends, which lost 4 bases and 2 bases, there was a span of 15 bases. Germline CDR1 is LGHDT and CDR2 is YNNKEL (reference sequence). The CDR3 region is CASSRWEPEAYNEQFF. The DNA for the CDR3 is TGTGCCAGCAGCCGGTGGGAACCAGAAGCCTACAATGAGCAGTTCTTC.

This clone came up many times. In DNA form, the CDR3 reads TGTGCCAGCAGTTATAGGTCCCACAACACTGAAGCTTTCTTT. Translated, it gives CASSYRSHNTEAFF. This chain links TRBV6-2 or TRBV6-3 with TRBJ1-1; D call uncertain. CDR3 size: 14 residues. Looked up from germline, CDR1 is MNHEY and CDR2 is SVGEGT. Trimming took 3 bases from V and 2 from J, leaving 10 bases between them.

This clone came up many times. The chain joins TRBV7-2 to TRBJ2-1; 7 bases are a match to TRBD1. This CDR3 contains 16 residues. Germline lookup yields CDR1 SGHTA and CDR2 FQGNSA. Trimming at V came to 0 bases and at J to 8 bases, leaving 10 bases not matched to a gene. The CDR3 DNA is TGTGCCAGCAGCTTAGCCGGGACAGTCGTTACCGATGAGCAGTTCTTC. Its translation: CASSLAGTVVTDEQFF. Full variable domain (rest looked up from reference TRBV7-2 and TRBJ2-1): GAGVSQSPSNKVTEKGKDVELRCDPISGHTALYWYRQSLGQGLEFLIYFQGNSAPDKSGLPSDRFSAERTGGSVSTLTIQRTQQEDSAVYLCASSLAGTVVTDEQFFGPGTRLTVL.

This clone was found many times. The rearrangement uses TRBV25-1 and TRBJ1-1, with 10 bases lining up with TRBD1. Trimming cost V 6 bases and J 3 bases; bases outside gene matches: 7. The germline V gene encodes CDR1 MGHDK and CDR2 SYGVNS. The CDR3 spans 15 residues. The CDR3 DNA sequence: TGTGCCAGCAGGAGGGACAGGGGAATTTACACTGAAGCTTTCTTT. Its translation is CASRRDRGIYTEAFF.

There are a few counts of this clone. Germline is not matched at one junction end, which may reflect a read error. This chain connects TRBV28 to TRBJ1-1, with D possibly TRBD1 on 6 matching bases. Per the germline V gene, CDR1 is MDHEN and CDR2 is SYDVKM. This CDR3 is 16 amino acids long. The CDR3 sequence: CASRGDQVAGRTEAFF. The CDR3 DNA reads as TGTGCTAGCAGGGGAGATCAGGTGGCAGGTAGGACTGAAGCTTTCTTT.

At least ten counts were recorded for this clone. As DNA, the CDR3 is TGCAGTGTAGCCCAGGAGTATAGCAATCAGCCCCAGCATTTT. The encoded protein is CSVAQEYSNQPQHF. The chain carries TRBV20-1 and TRBJ1-5; D call uncertain. The V end lost 7 bases, the J end lost 0 bases, and 13 bases lay between the germline ends. CDR3 length: 14 amino acids. Germline CDR1 and CDR2: DFQATT and SNEGSKA (reference sequence).

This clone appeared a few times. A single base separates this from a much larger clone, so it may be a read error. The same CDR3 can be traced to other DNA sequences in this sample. DNA for the CDR3: TGCAGTGCTGGGGCGGGTGGTCAGCCCCAGCATTTT. It codes for CSAGAGGQPQHF. The J gene is TRBJ1-5, the V gene TRBV20-1, with D perhaps matching TRBD1 (5 bases). Between the trimmed V and J ends, which lost 5 bases and 6 bases, there was a span of 11 bases. The CDR3 totals 12 residues. The germline V gene has CDR1 DFQATT and CDR2 SNEGSKA (reference sequence).

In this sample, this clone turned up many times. The CDR3: CASSQHSSYEQYF. CDR3 sequence (DNA): TGTGCCAGCAGCCAGCACAGCTCCTACGAGCAGTACTTC. This chain connects TRBV4-2 to TRBJ2-7; D is uncertain. Trimming removed 3 bases at V and 0 bases at J, with 6 bases between. CDR3 size: 13 residues. CDR1 and CDR2 from the germline V gene are LGHNA and YNFKEQ.

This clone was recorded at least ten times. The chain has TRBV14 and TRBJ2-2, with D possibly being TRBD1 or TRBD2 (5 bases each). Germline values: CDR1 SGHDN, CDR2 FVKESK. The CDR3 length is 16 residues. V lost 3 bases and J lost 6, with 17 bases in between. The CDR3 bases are TGTGCCAGCAGCCAGGCCGGGACGGGCTTTTCCGGGGAGCTGTTTTTT. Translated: CASSQAGTGFSGELFF. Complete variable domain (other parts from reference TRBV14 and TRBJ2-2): EAGVTQFPSHSVIEKGQTVTLRCDPISGHDNLYWYRRVMGKEIKFLLHFVKESKQDESGMPNNRFLAERTGGTYSTLKVQPAELEDSGVYFCASSQAGTGFSGELFFGEGSRLTVL.

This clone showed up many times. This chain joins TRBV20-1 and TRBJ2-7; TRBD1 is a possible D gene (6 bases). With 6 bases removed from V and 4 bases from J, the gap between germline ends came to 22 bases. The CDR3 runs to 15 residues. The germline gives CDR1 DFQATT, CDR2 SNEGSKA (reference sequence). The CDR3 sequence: CSAQGLGSAPYEQYF. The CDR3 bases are TGCAGTGCCCAGGGGCTAGGGAGCGCCCCGTACGAGCAGTACTTC.

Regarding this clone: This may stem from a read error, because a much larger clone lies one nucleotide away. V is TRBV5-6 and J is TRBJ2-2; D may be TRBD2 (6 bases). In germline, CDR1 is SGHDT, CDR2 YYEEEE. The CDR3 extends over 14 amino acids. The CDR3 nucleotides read TGTGCCAGCAGGGGGGGACCAAACACCGGGGAGCTGCTTTTT. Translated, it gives CASRGGPNTGELLF.

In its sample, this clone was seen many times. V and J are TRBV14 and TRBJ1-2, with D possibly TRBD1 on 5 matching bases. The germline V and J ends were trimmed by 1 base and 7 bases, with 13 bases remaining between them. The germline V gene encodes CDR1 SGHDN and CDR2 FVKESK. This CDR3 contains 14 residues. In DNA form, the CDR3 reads TGTGCCAGCAGCCAAGTGCAGGGTGCGAGTGGCTACACCTTC. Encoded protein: CASSQVQGASGYTF.

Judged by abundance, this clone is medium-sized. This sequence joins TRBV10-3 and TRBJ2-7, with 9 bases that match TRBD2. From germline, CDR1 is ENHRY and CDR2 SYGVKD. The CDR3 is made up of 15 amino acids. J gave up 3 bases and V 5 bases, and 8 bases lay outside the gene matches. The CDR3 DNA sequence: TGTGCCATCAGTATTACTAGCGGGTCGTTCTACGAGCAGTACTTC. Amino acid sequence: CAISITSGSFYEQYF.

As DNA, the CDR3 is TGTGCCTGGAGGGGGGGGGCAACTAATGAAAAACTGTTTTTT. This encodes CAWRGGATNEKLFF. This rearrangement joins TRBV30 to TRBJ1-4; D is possibly TRBD1 (5 bases). Germline V CDR1 and CDR2: GTSNPN, SVGIG (reference sequence). Between the trimmed V and J ends, which lost 3 bases and 0 bases, there was a span of 8 bases. The CDR3 contains 14 residues. Looking up the rest from reference TRBV30 and TRBJ1-4 gives the full variable domain: SQTIHQWPATLVQPVGSPLSLECTVEGTSNPNLYWYRQAAGRGLQLLFYSVGIGQISSEVPQNLSASRPQDRQFILSSKKLLLSDSGFYLCAWRGGATNEKLFFGSGTQLSVL.